The 32 T cell receptor beta chains reported below all come from one sample, sequenced in a study of spatial heterogeneity in lung cancer. Stated time point: sample taken at primary tumor resection. Material for sequencing was whole RNA from tumor, nontumor lung or frozen PBMC, left unsorted. Using its own MiXCR run on the 5' RACE reads, TCRdb lists one record per CDR3 protein. The sample has 82,000 or so distinct CDR3 sequences; over 10% are singletons. Sequencing was performed on PBMCs, taken at surgery. The receptors derive from a male donor with early-stage non-small cell lung cancer.

This clonotype was counted only a few times. The chain carries TRBV9 and TRBJ2-1, with TRBD2 matching 10 bases. The length of the CDR3 is 15 residues. V lost 3 bases, J lost 9 bases, and 9 bases stayed unmatched. CDR1 SGDLS and CDR2 YYNGEE come from the germline V gene. The CDR3 DNA is TGTGCCAGCAGCGAAACCGGGACTAGCGAGGGTGAGCAGTTCTTC. This encodes CASSETGTSEGEQFF.

This chain joins TRBV19 and TRBJ1-5; 7 bases are a match to TRBD1. Germline lookup yields CDR1 LNHDA and CDR2 SQIVND (reference sequence). The CDR3 covers 14 residues. The V gene end was trimmed by 6 bases and the J gene end by 2 bases; junction bases not matched to a gene: 4. DNA for the CDR3: TGTGCCAGTAGGGGCCAGGGGGGCAATCAGCCCCAGCATTTT. Translated, it gives CASRGQGGNQPQHF.

The J gene is TRBJ1-5, the V gene TRBV5-6; D might be TRBD1 (5 bases). The germline V and J ends were trimmed by 4 bases and 1 base, with 15 bases remaining between them. The CDR3 covers 16 residues. The germline V gene encodes CDR1 SGHDT and CDR2 YYEEEE. The CDR3 region is CASSTWGGASNQPQHF. The CDR3 bases are TGTGCCAGCAGCACTTGGGGAGGGGCAAGCAATCAGCCCCAGCATTTT.

There are many counts of this clonotype. The chain has TRBV29-1 and TRBJ2-5, with 9 positions matching TRBD2. V gave up 4 bases and J gave up 5 bases; unmatched junction bases: 8. This CDR3 region has 14 residues. The germline V gene has CDR1 SQVTM and CDR2 ANQGSEA. The CDR3 DNA sequence: TGCAGCGTTGGGGAAGCGGGAGGCCCGGAGACCCAGTACTTC. Protein: CSVGEAGGPETQYF.

There are many counts of this clonotype. The rearrangement uses TRBV29-1 and TRBJ2-7; D is undetermined. V lost 1 base and J 4 bases, leaving 11 bases between the germline ends. The V gene's germline CDR1 is SQVTM and CDR2 ANQGSEA. The CDR3 runs to 13 residues. The CDR3: CSVEVVGSYEQYF. The DNA of the CDR3 is TGCAGCGTTGAAGTGGTCGGCAGTTACGAGCAGTACTTC.

This clonotype was found a few times. The chain has TRBV29-1 and TRBJ1-2, with a possible D match to TRBD1 (5 bases). CDR3 length: 12 residues. Germline assignment: CDR1 SQVTM and CDR2 ANQGSEA. V gave up 4 bases and J gave up 8 bases, with 14 bases separating them. The CDR3 protein is CSVGWGDGGYTF. The CDR3 nucleotides read TGCAGCGTTGGCTGGGGGGACGGGGGCTACACCTTC. Full variable domain (outside the CDR3, taken from reference TRBV29-1 and TRBJ1-2): SAVISQKPSRDICQRGTSLTIQCQVDSQVTMMFWYRQQPGQSLTLIATANQGSEATYESGFVIDKFPISRPNLTFSTLTVSNMSPEDSSIYLCSVGWGDGGYTFGSGTRLTVV.

The genes are TRBV29-1 and TRBJ2-2, with D hard to call. Germline loops: CDR1 SQVTM, CDR2 ANQGSEA. There are 15 residues in the CDR3. V was trimmed by 4 bases and J by 0 bases, leaving 12 bases between them. CDR3 DNA sequence: TGCAGCGTTGGCCACGAGATTGCGAACACCGGGGAGCTGTTTTTT. This sequence encodes CSVGHEIANTGELFF.

This clonotype has only a few counts. This chain joins TRBV4-1 and TRBJ2-2; 10 bases are a match to TRBD2. Trimming took 3 bases from V and 8 from J; bases not matched to a gene: 12. The CDR3 has 17 residues. CDR1 is MGHRA and CDR2 is YSYEKL in the germline V gene. CDR3 bases: TGCGCCAGCAGCCACCTTCTAGCGGGAGATAGGCGAGGGGAGCTGTTTTTT. It yields the protein CASSHLLAGDRRGELFF.

This clonotype was seen only a few times. V is TRBV18 and J is TRBJ2-6; D is unresolved. The CDR3 totals 19 residues. Trimming removed 2 bases at V and 2 bases at J, with 19 bases between. The germline V gene encodes CDR1 KGHSH and CDR2 LQKENI. CDR3 amino acids: CASSPSLGRLVTGANVLTF. The CDR3, as DNA: TGTGCCAGCTCACCATCGTTAGGCCGCCTGGTAACTGGGGCCAACGTCCTGACTTTC.

The table lists this clonotype with many counts. V is TRBV29-1 and J is TRBJ2-3, with a weak D call TRBD1 (5 bases). In germline, CDR1 is SQVTM, CDR2 ANQGSEA. This CDR3 is 15 amino acids long. The V end was cut by 0 bases, the J end by 2 bases, with 12 bases between. The DNA of the CDR3 is TGCAGCGTTGAAGATGGGGCCAGGTACACAGATACGCAGTATTTT. Translated, it gives CSVEDGARYTDTQYF.

This clonotype was counted a few times. The V call is TRBV29-1, the J call TRBJ2-1; the D gene is possibly TRBD2 (6 bases). Per germline, CDR1 SQVTM and CDR2 ANQGSEA. The CDR3 has 14 residues. V lost 3 bases, J lost 6 bases, and 15 bases lay in between. In nucleotides, the CDR3 is TGCAGCGTTGATGGCGGGACCTCTGGCAATGAGCAGTTCTTC. Translation gives CSVDGGTSGNEQFF.

This clonotype was seen a single time. The chain is built from TRBV20-1 and TRBJ2-1, with D perhaps TRBD1 (6 bases). The CDR3 covers 13 residues. CDR1 is DFQATT, CDR2 SNEGSKA, per germline (reference sequence). Trimming took off 5 bases at V and 8 bases at J, with 16 bases between the two ends. The CDR3 reads CSASQGNGDEQFF. CDR3 in DNA: TGCAGTGCTTCACAGGGAAATGGGGATGAGCAGTTCTTC.

The CDR3 DNA reads TGTGCCAGTAGGTCTACTAGCGCCACAGATACGCAGTATTTT. Translated: CASRSTSATDTQYF. The chain has TRBV19 and TRBJ2-3; 7 bases match TRBD2. The CDR3 covers 14 residues. The ends lost 6 bases at V and 2 bases at J; junction bases unmatched: 5. The germline V gene has CDR1 LNHDA and CDR2 SQIVND (reference sequence). Together with reference TRBV19 and TRBJ2-3, the CDR3 gives the full variable domain: DGGITQSPKYLFRKEGQNVTLSCEQNLNHDAMYWYRQDPGQGLRLIYYSQIVNDFQKGDIAEGYSVSREKKESFPLTVTSAQKNPTAFYLCASRSTSATDTQYFGPGTRLTVL.

This clonotype was detected a few times. The chain uses TRBV6-2 or TRBV6-3 and TRBJ2-2; 14 nucleotides align to TRBD2. Germline CDR1 and CDR2: MNHEY and SVGEGT. V shed 7 bases and J 0 bases; nucleotides not matched to a gene: 7. This CDR3 is built from 18 residues. Here the CDR3 DNA reads TGTGCCAGCAACTCCGGACTAGCGGGGGGAACGAACACCGGGGAGCTGTTTTTT. Translating it yields CASNSGLAGGTNTGELFF.

On this clonotype itself: A much larger clone differs from this one at a single base, so this may be a read error. The CDR3 reads CSVDETGLEGTEDFF. CDR3 sequence (DNA): TGCAGCGTTGACGAGACAGGATTAGAAGGAACTGAAGATTTCTTT. The gene calls are TRBV29-1 and TRBJ1-1, with D possibly TRBD1 on 6 matching bases. From germline, CDR1 is SQVTM and CDR2 ANQGSEA. The CDR3 runs to 15 residues. The whole variable domain, remainder taken from reference TRBV29-1 and TRBJ1-1, is SAVISQKPSRDICQRGTSLTIQCQVDSQVTMMFWYRQQPGQSLTLIATANQGSEATYESGFVIDKFPISRPNLTFSTLTVSNMSPEDSSIYLCSVDETGLEGTEDFFGQGTRLTVV.

The genes are TRBV27 and TRBJ1-1; maybe TRBD1 (5 bases). The CDR3 sequence is 14 residues long. Germline assignment: CDR1 MNHEY and CDR2 SMNVEV (reference sequence). V gave up 2 bases and J gave up 4 bases, with 11 bases separating them. The CDR3 here is CASSLGTGTTEAFF. CDR3 sequence (DNA): TGTGCCAGCAGTTTAGGGACTGGGACCACTGAAGCTTTCTTT.

This clonotype was seen more than once but under ten times. The chain carries TRBV2 and TRBJ2-1, with D possibly TRBD2 on 5 matching bases. Trimming cost V 6 bases and J 9 bases, with 24 bases left between them. Germline lookup yields CDR1 SNHLY and CDR2 FYNNEI. CDR3 length: 16 amino acids. CDR3 nucleotide sequence: TGTGCCAGCAGCTACCGAGGGCTAGGACCGAATTCTGAGCAGTTCTTC. This codes for CASSYRGLGPNSEQFF.

This CDR3 reads CASRLTENTGELFF. The CDR3 DNA reads as TGTGCCAGCAGGTTAACAGAGAACACCGGGGAGCTGTTTTTT. V usage is TRBV7-2 and J usage is TRBJ2-2; D call uncertain. There are 14 residues in the CDR3. Germline loops: CDR1 SGHTA, CDR2 FQGNSA. The V end was cut by 6 bases, the J end by 1 base, with 9 bases between.

This clonotype occurred a few times. The rearrangement joins TRBV5-1 to TRBJ2-7; 7 nucleotides align to TRBD2. The junction had 6 bases not matched to a gene; V was cut back by 0 bases and J by 0 bases. Germline assignment: CDR1 SGHRS and CDR2 YFSETQ. This CDR3 region has 16 residues. The DNA of the CDR3 is TGCGCCAGCAGCTTGGGGGGGGGTCCAACCTCCTACGAGCAGTACTTC. This translates into CASSLGGGPTSYEQYF.

The V and J genes are TRBV5-1 and TRBJ2-7; 8 bases match TRBD2. After removal of 4 bases from V and 6 bases from J, the junction contained 9 bases not matched to a gene. Germline V gene sequence: CDR1 SGHRS, CDR2 YFSETQ. The CDR3 runs to 14 residues. The CDR3 bases are TGCGCCAGCAGCGGACCGGGACTAGGGACCGAGCAGTACTTC. Amino acids: CASSGPGLGTEQYF.

In this sample, this clonotype turned up a few times. This chain connects TRBV7-2 to TRBJ2-2, with 7 bases matching TRBD1. Trimming cost V 6 bases and J 5 bases; bases outside gene matches: 6. This CDR3 is built from 14 residues. Germline V gene sequence: CDR1 SGHTA, CDR2 FQGNSA. This CDR3 reads CASSAQTGTGELFF. The CDR3 nucleotides are TGTGCCAGCAGTGCCCAGACAGGGACCGGGGAGCTGTTTTTT.

This clonotype was observed at least ten times. V gene TRBV28 combines with J gene TRBJ1-2; 9 bases agree with TRBD1. The CDR3 runs 15 residues. Germline V gene sequence: CDR1 MDHEN, CDR2 SYDVKM. J was trimmed by 4 bases and V by 6 bases; bases with no gene match: 9. CDR3: CASRPLTGGLYGYTF. DNA of the CDR3: TGTGCCAGCAGACCCCTAACAGGGGGCCTCTATGGCTACACCTTC.

This clonotype has at least ten counts. This chain connects TRBV3-1 to TRBJ2-1; D tentatively reads TRBD1 or TRBD2 (5 bases each). The CDR3 is 14 residues long. Looked up from germline, CDR1 is LGHDT and CDR2 is YNNKEL (reference sequence). Trimming cost V 5 bases and J 4 bases, with 12 bases left between them. CDR3 sequence: CASSDPGRYNEQFF. CDR3 bases: TGTGCCAGCAGCGATCCGGGACGGTACAATGAGCAGTTCTTC.

This clonotype was detected a few times. This chain uses TRBV2 with TRBJ2-5, with 7 bases lining up with TRBD2. The CDR3 runs to 17 residues. V shed 8 bases, J shed 4 bases, and the junction held 19 bases outside the gene matches. CDR1 and CDR2 from the germline V gene are SNHLY and FYNNEI. CDR3 nucleotides: TGTGCCAGCCGTGGTACGGCGGGAGTCGGAATTGGAGAGACCCAGTACTTC. The encoded protein is CASRGTAGVGIGETQYF. Complete variable domain (other parts from reference TRBV2 and TRBJ2-5): EPEVTQTPSHQVTQMGQEVILRCVPISNHLYFYWYRQILGQKVEFLVSFYNNEISEKSEIFDDQFSVERPDGSNFTLKIRSTKLEDSAMYFCASRGTAGVGIGETQYFGPGTRLLVL.

V is TRBV25-1 and J is TRBJ2-4, with 8 bases identical to TRBD2. CDR1 MGHDK and CDR2 SYGVNS come from the germline V gene. Unmatched junction bases numbered 9, after V lost 5 bases and J lost 3 bases. The CDR3 is 16 amino acids. CDR3 bases: TGTGCCAGCAGTCCGATAGCGGGAAGGGGCAAAAACATTCAGTACTTC. Residues: CASSPIAGRGKNIQYF.

V usage is TRBV20-1 and J usage is TRBJ1-1, with 8 bases aligning to TRBD1. The CDR3 contains 13 residues. Germline-derived CDR1 and CDR2 are DFQATT and SNEGSKA (reference sequence). J was trimmed by 0 bases and V by 5 bases; bases with no gene match: 2. The CDR3 spells CSAWTGLNTEAFF. The CDR3 DNA follows: TGCAGTGCTTGGACAGGGTTGAACACTGAAGCTTTCTTT.

A few counts support this clonotype. The chain combines TRBV5-4 with TRBJ1-2, with D unresolved. The CDR3 contains 14 residues. Germline V CDR1 and CDR2: SGHNT, YYREEE (reference sequence). V gave up 4 bases and J gave up 4 bases, with 14 bases separating them. CDR3 residues: CASSLDRSFYGYTF. In nucleotides, the CDR3 is TGTGCCAGCAGCCTGGATCGGTCATTCTATGGCTACACCTTC.

This clonotype was recorded a few times. The chain carries TRBV7-3 and TRBJ1-1, with D perhaps matching TRBD1 (5 bases). Germline V gene lookup returns CDR1 SGHTA and CDR2 FQGTGA. V dropped 5 bases and J dropped 4 bases, with 11 bases sitting between them. This CDR3 region has 13 residues. Here the CDR3 DNA reads TGTGCCAGCAGCCGGGACCTGGGCACTGAAGCTTTCTTT. Encoded protein: CASSRDLGTEAFF.

This clonotype was seen many times. The rearrangement joins TRBV29-1 to TRBJ1-2; 7 bases are shared with TRBD1. The CDR3 sequence is 14 residues long. Per germline, CDR1 SQVTM and CDR2 ANQGSEA. With 6 bases clipped from V and 6 bases from J, the junction kept 13 bases outside the gene matches. CDR3 sequence: CSVLMTGSVDGYTF. The CDR3 DNA reads as TGCAGCGTCCTAATGACAGGGAGTGTGGATGGCTACACCTTC.

This clonotype turned up a few times. This sequence joins TRBV19 and TRBJ2-6; D uncertain. V was shortened by 8 bases and J by 0 bases, with 17 bases between the two germline ends. The CDR3 sequence is 17 residues long. Looked up from germline, CDR1 is LNHDA and CDR2 is SQIVND (reference sequence). Here the CDR3 reads CASGSSSSSSGANVLTF. CDR3 nucleotide sequence: TGTGCCAGTGGGTCGTCCAGTAGTAGCTCTGGGGCCAACGTCCTGACTTTC.

This clonotype was seen only a few times. V is TRBV5-5 and J is TRBJ1-4; 7 bases agree with TRBD1. Trimming cost V 1 base and J 6 bases; bases outside gene matches: 9. The CDR3 is made up of 16 amino acids. The germline V gene encodes CDR1 SGHKS and CDR2 YYEKEE (reference sequence). The CDR3 loop reads CASSLRAGGVDEKLFF. DNA of the CDR3: TGTGCCAGCAGCTTGAGGGCAGGGGGAGTGGATGAAAAACTGTTTTTT.

At least ten counts were recorded for this clonotype. The chain links TRBV12-3 or TRBV12-4 to TRBJ1-3; no reliable D call. V shed 7 bases and J shed 2 bases, with 21 bases lying between them. The CDR3 covers 17 residues. CDR3 sequence: CASNSGRPEVPGNTIYF. The CDR3 coding sequence is TGTGCCAGCAACTCCGGAAGGCCCGAAGTCCCTGGAAACACCATATATTTT.